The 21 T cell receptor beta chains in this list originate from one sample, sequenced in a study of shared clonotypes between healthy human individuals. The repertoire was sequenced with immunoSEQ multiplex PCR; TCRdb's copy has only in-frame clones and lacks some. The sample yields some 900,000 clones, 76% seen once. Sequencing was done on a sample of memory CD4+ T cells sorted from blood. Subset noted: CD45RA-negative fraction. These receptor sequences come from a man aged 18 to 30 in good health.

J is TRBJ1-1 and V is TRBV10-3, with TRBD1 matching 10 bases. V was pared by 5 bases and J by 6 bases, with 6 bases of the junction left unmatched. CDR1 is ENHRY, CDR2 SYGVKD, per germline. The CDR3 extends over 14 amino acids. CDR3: CAISMDRGKAEAFF. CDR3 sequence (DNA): TGTGCCATCAGTATGGACAGGGGGAAAGCTGAAGCTTTCTTT.

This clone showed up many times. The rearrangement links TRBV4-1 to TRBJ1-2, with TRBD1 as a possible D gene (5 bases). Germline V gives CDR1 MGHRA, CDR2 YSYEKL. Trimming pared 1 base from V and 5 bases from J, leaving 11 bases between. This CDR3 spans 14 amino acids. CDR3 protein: CASSQGAGPYGYTF. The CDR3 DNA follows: TGCGCCAGCAGCCAAGGAGCGGGACCTTATGGCTACACCTTC.

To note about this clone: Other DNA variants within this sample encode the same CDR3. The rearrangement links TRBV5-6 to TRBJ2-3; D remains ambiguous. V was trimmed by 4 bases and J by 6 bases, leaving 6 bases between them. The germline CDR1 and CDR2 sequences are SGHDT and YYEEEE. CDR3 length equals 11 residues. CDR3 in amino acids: CASSLLDTQYF. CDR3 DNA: TGTGCCAGCAGCCTCCTGGATACGCAGTATTTT.

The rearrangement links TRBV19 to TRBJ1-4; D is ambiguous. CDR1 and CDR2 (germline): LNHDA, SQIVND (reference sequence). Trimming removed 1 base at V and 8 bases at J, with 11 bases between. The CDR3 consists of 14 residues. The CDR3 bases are TGTGCCAGTAGTATAGGGGCGGGTGTAGAAAAACTGTTTTTT. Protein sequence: CASSIGAGVEKLFF.

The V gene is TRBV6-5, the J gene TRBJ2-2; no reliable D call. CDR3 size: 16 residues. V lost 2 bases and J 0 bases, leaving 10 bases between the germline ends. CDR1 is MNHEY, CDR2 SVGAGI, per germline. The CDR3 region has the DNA TGTGCCAGCAGTTACCATACGAATACGAACACCGGGGAGCTGTTTTTT. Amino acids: CASSYHTNTNTGELFF.

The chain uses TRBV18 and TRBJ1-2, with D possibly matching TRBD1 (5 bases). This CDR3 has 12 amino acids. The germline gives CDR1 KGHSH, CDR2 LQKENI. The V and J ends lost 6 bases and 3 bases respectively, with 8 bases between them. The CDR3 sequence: CASSEGDYGYTF. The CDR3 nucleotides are TGTGCCAGCTCCGAAGGGGACTATGGCTACACCTTC.

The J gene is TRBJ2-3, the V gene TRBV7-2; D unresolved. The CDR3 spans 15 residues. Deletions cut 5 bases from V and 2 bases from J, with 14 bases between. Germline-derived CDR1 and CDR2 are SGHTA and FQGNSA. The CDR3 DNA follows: TGTGCCAGCAGCATTGACGCTGGGTTCACAGATACGCAGTATTTT. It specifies CASSIDAGFTDTQYF.

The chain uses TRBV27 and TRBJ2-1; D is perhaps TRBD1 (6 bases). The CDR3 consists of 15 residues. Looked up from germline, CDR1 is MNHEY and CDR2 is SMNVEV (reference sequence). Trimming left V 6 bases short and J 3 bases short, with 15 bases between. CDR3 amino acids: CASSLPGANYNEQFF. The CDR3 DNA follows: TGTGCCAGCAGCCTACCAGGGGCTAACTACAATGAGCAGTTCTTC.

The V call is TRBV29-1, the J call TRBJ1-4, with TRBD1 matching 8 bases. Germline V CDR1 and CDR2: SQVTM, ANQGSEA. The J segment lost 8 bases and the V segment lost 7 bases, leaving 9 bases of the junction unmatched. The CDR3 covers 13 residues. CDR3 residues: CSAQGASGEKLFF. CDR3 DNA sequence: TGCAGCGCCCAGGGGGCCTCCGGGGAAAAACTGTTTTTT.

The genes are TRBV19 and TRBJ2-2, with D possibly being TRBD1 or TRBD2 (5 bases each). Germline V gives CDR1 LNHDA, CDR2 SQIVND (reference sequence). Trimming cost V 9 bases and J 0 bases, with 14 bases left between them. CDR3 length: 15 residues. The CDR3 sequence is CASFSGTSNTGELFF. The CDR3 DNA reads TGTGCCAGCTTCTCCGGGACCTCGAACACCGGGGAGCTGTTTTTT.

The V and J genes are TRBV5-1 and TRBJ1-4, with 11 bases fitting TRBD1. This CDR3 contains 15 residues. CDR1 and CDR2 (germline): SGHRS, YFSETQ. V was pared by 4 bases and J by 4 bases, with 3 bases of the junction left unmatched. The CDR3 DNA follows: TGCGCCAGCAGCCCGGGGACAGGGGGTAATGAAAAACTGTTTTTT. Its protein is CASSPGTGGNEKLFF. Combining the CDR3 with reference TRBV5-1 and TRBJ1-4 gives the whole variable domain KAGVTQTPRYLIKTRGQQVTLSCSPISGHRSVSWYQQTPGQGLQFLFEYFSETQRNKGNFPGRFSGRQFSNSRSEMNVSTLELGDSALYLCASSPGTGGNEKLFFGSGTQLSVL.

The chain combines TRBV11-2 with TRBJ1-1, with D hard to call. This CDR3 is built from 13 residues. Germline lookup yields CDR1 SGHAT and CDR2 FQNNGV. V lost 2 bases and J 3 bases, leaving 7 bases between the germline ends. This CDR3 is CASSLTGYTEAFF. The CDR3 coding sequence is TGTGCCAGCAGCTTAACGGGTTACACTGAAGCTTTCTTT.

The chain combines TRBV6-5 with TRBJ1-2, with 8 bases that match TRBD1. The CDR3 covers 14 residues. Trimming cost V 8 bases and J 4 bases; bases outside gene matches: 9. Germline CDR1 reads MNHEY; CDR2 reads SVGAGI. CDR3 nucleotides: TGTGCCAGCGGCTCAGGGGGCAAGGGCTATGGCTACACCTTC. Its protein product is CASGSGGKGYGYTF.

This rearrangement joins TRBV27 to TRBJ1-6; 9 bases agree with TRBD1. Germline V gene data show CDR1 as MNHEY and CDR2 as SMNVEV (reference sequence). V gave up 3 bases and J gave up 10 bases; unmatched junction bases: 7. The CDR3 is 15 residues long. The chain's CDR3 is CASSLGQGSSSPLHF. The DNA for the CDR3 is TGTGCCAGCAGTTTGGGACAGGGCTCCAGCTCACCCCTCCACTTT.

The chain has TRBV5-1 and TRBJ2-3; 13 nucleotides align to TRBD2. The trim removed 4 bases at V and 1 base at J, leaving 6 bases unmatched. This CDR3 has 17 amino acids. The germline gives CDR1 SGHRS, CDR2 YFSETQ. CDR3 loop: CASSGTSGRAGTDTQYF. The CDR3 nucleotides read TGCGCCAGCAGCGGAACTAGCGGGAGGGCTGGCACAGATACGCAGTATTTT.

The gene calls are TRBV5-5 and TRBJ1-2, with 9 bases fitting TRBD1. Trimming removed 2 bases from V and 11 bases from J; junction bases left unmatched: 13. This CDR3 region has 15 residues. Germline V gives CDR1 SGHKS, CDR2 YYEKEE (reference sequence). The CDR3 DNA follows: TGTGCCAGCAGCTTCACCTCCGGGACAGGGATGGAGTACACCTTC. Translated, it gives CASSFTSGTGMEYTF. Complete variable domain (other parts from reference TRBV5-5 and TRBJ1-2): DAGVTQSPTHLIKTRGQQVTLRCSPISGHKSVSWYQQVLGQGPQFIFQYYEKEERGRGNFPDRFSARQFPNYSSELNVNALLLGDSALYLCASSFTSGTGMEYTFGSGTRLTVV.

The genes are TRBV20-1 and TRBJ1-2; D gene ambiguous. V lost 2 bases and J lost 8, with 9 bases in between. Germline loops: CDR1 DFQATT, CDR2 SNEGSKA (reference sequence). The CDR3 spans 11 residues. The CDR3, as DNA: TGCAGTGCTAGAACAGAAGAGGGCTACACCTTC. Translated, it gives CSARTEEGYTF.

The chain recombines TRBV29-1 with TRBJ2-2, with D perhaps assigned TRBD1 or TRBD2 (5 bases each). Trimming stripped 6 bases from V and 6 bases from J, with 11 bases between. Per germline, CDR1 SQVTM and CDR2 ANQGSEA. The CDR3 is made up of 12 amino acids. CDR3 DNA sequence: TGCAGCGTGGGATTGGGGGCCGGGGAGCTGTTTTTT. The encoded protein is CSVGLGAGELFF.

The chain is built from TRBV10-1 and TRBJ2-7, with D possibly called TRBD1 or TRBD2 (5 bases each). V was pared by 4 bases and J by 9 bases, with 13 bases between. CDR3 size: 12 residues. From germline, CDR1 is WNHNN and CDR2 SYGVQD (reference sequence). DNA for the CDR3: TGCGCCAGCAGTGCGCCCCAGGGACCGCAGTACTTC. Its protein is CASSAPQGPQYF.

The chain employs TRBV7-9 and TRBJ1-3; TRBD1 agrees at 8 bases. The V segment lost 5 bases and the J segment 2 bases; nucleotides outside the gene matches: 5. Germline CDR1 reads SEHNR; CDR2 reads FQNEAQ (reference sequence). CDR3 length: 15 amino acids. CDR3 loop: CASSPGTGPGNTIYF. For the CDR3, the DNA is TGTGCCAGCAGCCCGGGGACAGGCCCTGGAAACACCATATATTTT.

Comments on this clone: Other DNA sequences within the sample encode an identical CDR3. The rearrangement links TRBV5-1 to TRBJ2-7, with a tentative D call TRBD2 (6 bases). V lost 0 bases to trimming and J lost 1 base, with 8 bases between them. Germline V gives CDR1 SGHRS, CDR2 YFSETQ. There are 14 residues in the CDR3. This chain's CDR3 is CASSLGLVSYEQYF. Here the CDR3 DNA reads TGCGCCAGCAGCTTGGGACTAGTTTCCTACGAGCAGTACTTC.